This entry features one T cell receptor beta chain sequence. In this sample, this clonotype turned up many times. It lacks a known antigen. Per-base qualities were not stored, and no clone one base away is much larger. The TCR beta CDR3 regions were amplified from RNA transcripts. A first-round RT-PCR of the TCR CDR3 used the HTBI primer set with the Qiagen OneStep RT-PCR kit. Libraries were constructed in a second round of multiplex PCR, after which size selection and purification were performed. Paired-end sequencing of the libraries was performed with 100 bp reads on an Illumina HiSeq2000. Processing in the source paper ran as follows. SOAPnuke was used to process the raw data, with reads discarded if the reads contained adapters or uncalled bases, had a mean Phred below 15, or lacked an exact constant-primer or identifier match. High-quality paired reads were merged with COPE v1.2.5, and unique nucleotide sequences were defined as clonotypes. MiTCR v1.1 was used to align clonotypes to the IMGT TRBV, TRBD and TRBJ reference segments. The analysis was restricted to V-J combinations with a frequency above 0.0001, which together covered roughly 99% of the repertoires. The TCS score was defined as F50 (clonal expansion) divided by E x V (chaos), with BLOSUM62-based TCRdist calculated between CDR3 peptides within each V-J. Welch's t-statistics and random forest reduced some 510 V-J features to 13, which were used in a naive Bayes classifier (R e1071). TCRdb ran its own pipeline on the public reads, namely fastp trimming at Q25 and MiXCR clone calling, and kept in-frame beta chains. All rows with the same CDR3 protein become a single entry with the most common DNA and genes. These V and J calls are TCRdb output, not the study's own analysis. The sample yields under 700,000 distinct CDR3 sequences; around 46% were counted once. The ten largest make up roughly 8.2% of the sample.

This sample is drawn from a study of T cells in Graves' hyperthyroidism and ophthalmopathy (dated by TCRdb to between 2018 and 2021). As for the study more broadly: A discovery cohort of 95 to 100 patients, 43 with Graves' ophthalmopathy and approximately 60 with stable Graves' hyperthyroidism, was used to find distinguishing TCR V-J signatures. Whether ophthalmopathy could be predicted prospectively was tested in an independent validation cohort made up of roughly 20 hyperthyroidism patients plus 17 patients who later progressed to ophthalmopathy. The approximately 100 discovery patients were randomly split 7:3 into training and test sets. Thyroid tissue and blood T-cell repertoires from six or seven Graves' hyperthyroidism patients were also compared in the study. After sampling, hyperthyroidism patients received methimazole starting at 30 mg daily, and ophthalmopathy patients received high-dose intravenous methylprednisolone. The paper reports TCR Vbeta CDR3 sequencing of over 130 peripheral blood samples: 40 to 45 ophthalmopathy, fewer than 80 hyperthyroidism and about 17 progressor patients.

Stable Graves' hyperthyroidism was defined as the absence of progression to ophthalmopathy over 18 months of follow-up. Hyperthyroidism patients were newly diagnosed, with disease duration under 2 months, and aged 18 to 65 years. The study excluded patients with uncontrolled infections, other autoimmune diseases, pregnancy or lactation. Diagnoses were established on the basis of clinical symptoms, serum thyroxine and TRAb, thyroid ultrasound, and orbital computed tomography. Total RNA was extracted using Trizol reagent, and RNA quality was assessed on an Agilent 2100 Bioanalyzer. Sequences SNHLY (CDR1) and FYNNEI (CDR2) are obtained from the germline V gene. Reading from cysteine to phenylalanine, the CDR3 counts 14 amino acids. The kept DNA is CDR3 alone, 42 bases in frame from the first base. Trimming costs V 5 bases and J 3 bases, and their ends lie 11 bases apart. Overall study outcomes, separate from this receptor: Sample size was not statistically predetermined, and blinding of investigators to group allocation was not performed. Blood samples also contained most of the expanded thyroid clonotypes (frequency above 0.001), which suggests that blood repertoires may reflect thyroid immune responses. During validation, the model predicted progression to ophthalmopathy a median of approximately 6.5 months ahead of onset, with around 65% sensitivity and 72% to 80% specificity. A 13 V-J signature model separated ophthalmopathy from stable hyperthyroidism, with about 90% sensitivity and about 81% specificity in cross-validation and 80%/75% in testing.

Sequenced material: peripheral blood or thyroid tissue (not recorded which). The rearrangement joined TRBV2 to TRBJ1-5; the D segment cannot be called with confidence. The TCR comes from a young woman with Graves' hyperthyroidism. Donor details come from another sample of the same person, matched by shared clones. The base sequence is TGTGCCAGCAGTCCAGGAACCTACAATCAGCCCCAGCATTTT. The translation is CASSPGTYNQPQHF.